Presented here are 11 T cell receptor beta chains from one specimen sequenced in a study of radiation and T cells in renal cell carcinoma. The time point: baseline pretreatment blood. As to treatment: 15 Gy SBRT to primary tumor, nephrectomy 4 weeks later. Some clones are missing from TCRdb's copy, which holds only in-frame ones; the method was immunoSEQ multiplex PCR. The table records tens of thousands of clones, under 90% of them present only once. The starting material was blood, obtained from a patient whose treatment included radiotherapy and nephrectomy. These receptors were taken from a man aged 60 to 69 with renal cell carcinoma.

CDR3 in amino acids: CASSLDFRTGELFF. The CDR3, as DNA: TGTGCCAGCAGCTTGGACTTCAGGACCGGGGAGCTGTTTTTT. The rearrangement links TRBV5-6 to TRBJ2-2; D call uncertain. The CDR3 totals 14 residues. V was shortened by 0 bases and J by 5 bases, with 8 bases between the two germline ends. Germline V lookup: CDR1 SGHDT, CDR2 YYEEEE. The whole variable domain, filled in from reference TRBV5-6 and TRBJ2-2, reads DAGVTQSPTHLIKTRGQQVTLRCSPKSGHDTVSWYQQALGQGPQFIFQYYEEEERQRGNFPDRFSGHQFPNYSSELNVNALLLGDSALYLCASSLDFRTGELFFGEGSRLTVL.

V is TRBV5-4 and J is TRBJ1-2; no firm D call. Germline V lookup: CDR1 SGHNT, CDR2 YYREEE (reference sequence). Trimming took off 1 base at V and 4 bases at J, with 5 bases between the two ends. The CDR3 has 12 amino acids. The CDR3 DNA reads TGTGCCAGCAGCTTGTCTGGCTATGGCTACACCTTC. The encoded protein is CASSLSGYGYTF.

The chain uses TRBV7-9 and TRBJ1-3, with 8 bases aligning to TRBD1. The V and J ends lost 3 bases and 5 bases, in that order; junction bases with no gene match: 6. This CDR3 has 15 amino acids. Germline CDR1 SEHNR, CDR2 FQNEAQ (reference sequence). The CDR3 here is CASSLSGQGRNTIYF. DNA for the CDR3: TGTGCCAGCAGCTTGTCCGGACAGGGTAGAAACACCATATATTTT.

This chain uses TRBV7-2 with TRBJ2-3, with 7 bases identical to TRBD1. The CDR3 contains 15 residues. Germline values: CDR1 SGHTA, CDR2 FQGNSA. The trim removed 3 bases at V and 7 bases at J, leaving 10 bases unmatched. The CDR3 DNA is TGTGCCAGCAGCTTTAAGAGACAGGGAGCAAATACGCAGTATTTT. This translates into CASSFKRQGANTQYF.

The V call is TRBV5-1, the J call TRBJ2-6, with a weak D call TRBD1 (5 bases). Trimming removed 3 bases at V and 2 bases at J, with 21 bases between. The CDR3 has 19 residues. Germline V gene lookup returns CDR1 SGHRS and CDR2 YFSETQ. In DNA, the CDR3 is TGCGCCAGCAGCTCCATACCCCAGGGTGAGGCGGCTGGGGCCAACGTCCTGACTTTC. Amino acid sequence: CASSSIPQGEAAGANVLTF.

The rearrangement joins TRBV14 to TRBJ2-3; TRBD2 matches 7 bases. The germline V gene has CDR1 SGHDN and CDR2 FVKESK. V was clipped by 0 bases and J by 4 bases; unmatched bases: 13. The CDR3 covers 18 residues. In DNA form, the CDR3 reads TGTGCCAGCAGCCAAGATCAATGGGGCGGGAGAATTGCAGATACGCAGTATTTT. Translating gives CASSQDQWGGRIADTQYF.

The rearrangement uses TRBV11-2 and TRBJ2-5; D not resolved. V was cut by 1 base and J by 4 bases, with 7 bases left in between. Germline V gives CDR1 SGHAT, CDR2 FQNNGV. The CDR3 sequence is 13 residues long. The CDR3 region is CASSLVQRETQYF. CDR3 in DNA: TGTGCCAGCAGCTTAGTTCAGAGAGAGACCCAGTACTTC.

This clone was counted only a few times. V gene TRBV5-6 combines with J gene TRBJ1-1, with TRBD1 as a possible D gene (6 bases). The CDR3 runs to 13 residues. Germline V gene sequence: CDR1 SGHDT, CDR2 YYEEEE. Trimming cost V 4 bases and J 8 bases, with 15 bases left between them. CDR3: CASSRQVPGEAFF. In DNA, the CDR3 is TGTGCCAGCAGCCGACAGGTCCCTGGGGAAGCTTTCTTT.

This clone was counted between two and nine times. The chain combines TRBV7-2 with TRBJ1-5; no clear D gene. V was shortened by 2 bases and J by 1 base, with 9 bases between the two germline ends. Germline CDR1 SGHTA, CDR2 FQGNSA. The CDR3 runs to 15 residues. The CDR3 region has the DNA TGTGCCAGCAGCTTATCCTCTGGGAGCAATCAGCCCCAGCATTTT. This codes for CASSLSSGSNQPQHF.

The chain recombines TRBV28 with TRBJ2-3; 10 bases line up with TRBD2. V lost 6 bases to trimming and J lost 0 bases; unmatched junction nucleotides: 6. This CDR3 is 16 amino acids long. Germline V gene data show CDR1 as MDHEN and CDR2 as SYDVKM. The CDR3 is CASSIGTSVSTDTQYF. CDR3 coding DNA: TGTGCCAGCAGCATCGGGACTAGCGTTAGCACAGATACGCAGTATTTT.

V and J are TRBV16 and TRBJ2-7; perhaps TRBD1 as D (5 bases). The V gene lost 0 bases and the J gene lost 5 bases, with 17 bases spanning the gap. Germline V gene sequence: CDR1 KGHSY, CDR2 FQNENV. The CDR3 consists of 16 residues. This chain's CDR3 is CASSQSNRLFVHEQYF. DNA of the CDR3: TGTGCCAGCAGCCAATCTAACAGGCTCTTTGTCCACGAGCAGTACTTC. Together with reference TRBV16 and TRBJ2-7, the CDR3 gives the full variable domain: GEEVAQTPKHLVRGEGQKAKLYCAPIKGHSYVFWYQQVLKNEFKFLISFQNENVFDETGMPKERFSAKCLPNSPCSLEIQATKLEDSAVYFCASSQSNRLFVHEQYFGPGTRLTVT.